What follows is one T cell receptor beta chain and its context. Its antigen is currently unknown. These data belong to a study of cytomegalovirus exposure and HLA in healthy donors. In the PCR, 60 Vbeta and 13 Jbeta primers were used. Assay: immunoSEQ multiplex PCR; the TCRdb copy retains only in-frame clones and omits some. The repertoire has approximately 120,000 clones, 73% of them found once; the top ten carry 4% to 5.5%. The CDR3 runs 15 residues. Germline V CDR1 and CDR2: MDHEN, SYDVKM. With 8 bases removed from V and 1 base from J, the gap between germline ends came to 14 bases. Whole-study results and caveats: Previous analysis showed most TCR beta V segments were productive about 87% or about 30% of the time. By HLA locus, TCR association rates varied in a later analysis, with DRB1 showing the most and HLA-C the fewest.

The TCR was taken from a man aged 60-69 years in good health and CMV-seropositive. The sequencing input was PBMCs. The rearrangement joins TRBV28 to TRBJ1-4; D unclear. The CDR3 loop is CASCMVGVTNEKLFF. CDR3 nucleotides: TGTGCCAGCTGCATGGTCGGAGTAACTAATGAAAAACTGTTTTTT. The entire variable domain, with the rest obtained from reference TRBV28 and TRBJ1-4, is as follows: DVKVTQSSRYLVKRTGEKVFLECVQDMDHENMFWYRQDPGLGLRLIYFSYDVKMKEKGDIPEGYSVSREKKERFSLILESASTNQTSMYLCASCMVGVTNEKLFFGSGTQLSVL.